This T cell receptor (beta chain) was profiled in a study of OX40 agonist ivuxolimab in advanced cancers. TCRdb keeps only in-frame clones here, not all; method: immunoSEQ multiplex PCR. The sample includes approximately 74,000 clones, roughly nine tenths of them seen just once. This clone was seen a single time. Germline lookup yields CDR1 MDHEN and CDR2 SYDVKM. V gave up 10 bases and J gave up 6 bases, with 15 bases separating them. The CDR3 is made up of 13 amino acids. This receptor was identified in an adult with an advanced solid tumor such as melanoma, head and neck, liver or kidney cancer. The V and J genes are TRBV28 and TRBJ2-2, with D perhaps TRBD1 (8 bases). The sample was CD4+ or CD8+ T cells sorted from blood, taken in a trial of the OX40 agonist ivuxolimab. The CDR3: CATRQGRAGELFF. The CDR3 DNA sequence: TGTGCCACCCGACAGGGGAGGGCCGGGGAGCTGTTTTTT. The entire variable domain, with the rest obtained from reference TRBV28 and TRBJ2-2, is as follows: DVKVTQSSRYLVKRTGEKVFLECVQDMDHENMFWYRQDPGLGLRLIYFSYDVKMKEKGDIPEGYSVSREKKERFSLILESASTNQTSMYLCATRQGRAGELFFGEGSRLTVL.